These T cell receptor beta chains were read from a single sample in a study of identical twins. TCRdb analysed the 5' RACE reads with MiXCR anew, one entry per CDR3 protein. The sample consists of about 220,000 distinct CDR3 sequences, less than 8% of them appearing once. Another study also made use of these data, one on yellow fever vaccine responses in identical twins.

Source material: memory (CD45RO+) T cells sorted from blood. These receptors all come from a young woman in good health. The CDR3 runs from the conserved cysteine through the conserved F or W. Rows give clone size only sometimes, using once, few, many, or a class for an expanded clone.

v_gene	j_gene	abundance	CDR3aa
TRBV4-1	TRBJ2-2	few	CASSQVRSSNTGELFF
TRBV10-1	TRBJ2-1	.	CASTRDLDRGEQFF
TRBV10-3	TRBJ1-3	.	CAISVGTGGNTIYF
TRBV20-1	TRBJ2-7	.	CSARDAREGGEQYF
TRBV3-1	TRBJ1-4	few	CASSQATGLGEKLFF
TRBV21-1	TRBJ2-1	few	CASTQRGGGSEQFF
TRBV5-1	TRBJ2-2	many	CASSATATNTGELFF
TRBV7-2	TRBJ2-3	.	CASSSDGSTDTQYF
TRBV28	TRBJ2-5	.	CASSLGVRSQETQYF
TRBV6-6	TRBJ2-7	.	CATLTVTRYEQYF
TRBV4-2	TRBJ1-1	many	CASSHPGQGGTEAFF
TRBV13	TRBJ1-1	few	CASSPMTGGENTEAFF
TRBV20-1	TRBJ1-2	many	CSARRGSGTYYGYTF
TRBV20-1	TRBJ2-7	once	CSARGGLAYEQYF
TRBV20-1	TRBJ1-1	few	CSARDGAGGNEAFF
TRBV3-1	TRBJ2-1	few	CASARNYNEQFF
TRBV6-1	TRBJ2-2	.	CASSPGLAVNTGELFF
TRBV5-4	TRBJ2-3	.	CASSLAASGSTDTQYF
TRBV20-1	TRBJ2-3	many	CSASLEPVTNTQYF
TRBV29-1	TRBJ2-3	many	CSVEPSGTGTDTQYF
TRBV20-1	TRBJ2-3	many	CSTDGTRGTDTQYF
TRBV20-1	TRBJ1-5	few	CSAREGGGNQPQHF
TRBV12-3/TRBV12-4	TRBJ2-7	.	CASRLLQGYEQYF
TRBV6-5	TRBJ2-3	few	CASSYPRDRGRYTQYF
TRBV12-3/TRBV12-4	TRBJ2-3	many	CASSLGGSYTDTQYF
TRBV18	TRBJ1-1	.	CASSPRGDTASFF
TRBV13	TRBJ2-2	many	CASSPLPGELFF
TRBV12-3/TRBV12-4	TRBJ2-7	many	CASTRDRTSFSYEQYF
TRBV10-3	TRBJ2-3	few	CAISESTGLAASTDTQYF
TRBV11-2	TRBJ1-4	many	CASSPGWGPLKEKLFF
TRBV3-1	TRBJ1-6	many	CASSQPPAGVNSPLHF
TRBV7-2	TRBJ1-1	.	CASSLVAEAFF
TRBV28	TRBJ2-7	few	CASRDQGVSYEQYF
TRBV5-1	TRBJ2-3	many	CASSLEGSDDTQYF
TRBV28	TRBJ2-7	few	CASSLYGQGIYEQYF